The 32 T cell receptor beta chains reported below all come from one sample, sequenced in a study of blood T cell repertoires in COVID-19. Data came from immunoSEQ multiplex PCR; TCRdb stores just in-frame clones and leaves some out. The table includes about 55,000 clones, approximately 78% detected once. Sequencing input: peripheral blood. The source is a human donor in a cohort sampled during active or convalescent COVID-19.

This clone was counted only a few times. CDR3 nucleotide sequence: TGTGCCAGCAGGTTAGAAGGGGTCCCAGATACGCAGTATTTT. Protein sequence: CASRLEGVPDTQYF. The chain recombines TRBV3-1 (or the pseudogene TRBV3-2) with TRBJ2-3, with D perhaps TRBD1 (5 bases). CDR1 is LGHDT and CDR2 is YNNKEL in the germline V gene (reference sequence). The CDR3 loop spans 14 amino acids. V gave up 6 bases and J gave up 4 bases, with 14 bases separating them.

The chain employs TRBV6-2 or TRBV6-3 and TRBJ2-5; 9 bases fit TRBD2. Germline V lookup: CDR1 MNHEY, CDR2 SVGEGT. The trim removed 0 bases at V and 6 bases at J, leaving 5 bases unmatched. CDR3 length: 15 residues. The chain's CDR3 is CASSYSVASGKTQYF. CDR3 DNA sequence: TGTGCCAGCAGTTACTCCGTCGCTAGCGGGAAGACCCAGTACTTC.

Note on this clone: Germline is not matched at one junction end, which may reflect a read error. The CDR3 reads CASSPGGTGNGKLFF. The CDR3 nucleotides read TGTGCCAGCAGTCCAGGGGGGACAGGGAATGGAAAACTGTTTTTT. V usage is TRBV2 and J usage is TRBJ1-4; 9 bases align to TRBD1. Per germline, CDR1 SNHLY and CDR2 FYNNEI. CDR3 length equals 15 residues.

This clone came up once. CDR3 sequence reads: CASKVIGTGSSGNTIYF. In DNA form, the CDR3 reads TGTGCCAGTAAAGTTATTGGTACAGGGAGCTCTGGAAACACCATATATTTT. The chain joins TRBV19 to TRBJ1-3; possibly TRBD1 for D (6 bases). This CDR3 comprises 17 residues. V dropped 7 bases and J dropped 0 bases, with 19 bases sitting between them. CDR1 and CDR2 from the germline V gene are LNHDA and SQIVND (reference sequence).

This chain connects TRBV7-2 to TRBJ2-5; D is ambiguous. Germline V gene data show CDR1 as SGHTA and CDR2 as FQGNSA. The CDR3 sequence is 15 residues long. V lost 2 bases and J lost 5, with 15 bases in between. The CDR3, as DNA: TGTGCCAGCAGCTTAAGGAGCCTCCCGTGGGAGACCCAGTACTTC. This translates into CASSLRSLPWETQYF.

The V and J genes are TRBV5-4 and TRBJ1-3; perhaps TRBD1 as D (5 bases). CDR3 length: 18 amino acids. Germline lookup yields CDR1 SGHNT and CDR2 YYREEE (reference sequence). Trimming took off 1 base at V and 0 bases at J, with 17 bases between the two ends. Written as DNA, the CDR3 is TGTGCCAGCAGCTTGCGGCCACAACGGGGGGGCTCTGGAAACACCATATATTTT. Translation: CASSLRPQRGGSGNTIYF.

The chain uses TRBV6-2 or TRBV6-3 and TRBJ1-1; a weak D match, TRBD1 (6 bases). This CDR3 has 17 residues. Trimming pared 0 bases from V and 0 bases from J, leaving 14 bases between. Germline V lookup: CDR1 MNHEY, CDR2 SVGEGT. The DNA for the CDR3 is TGTGCCAGCAGTTACTCGGGTGGCAGGGGAGTGAACACTGAAGCTTTCTTT. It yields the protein CASSYSGGRGVNTEAFF.

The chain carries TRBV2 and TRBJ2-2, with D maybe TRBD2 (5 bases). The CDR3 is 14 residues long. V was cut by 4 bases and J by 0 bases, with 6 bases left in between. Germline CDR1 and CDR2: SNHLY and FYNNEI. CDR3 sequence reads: CASSAGANTGELFF. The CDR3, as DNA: TGTGCCAGCAGTGCCGGGGCGAACACCGGGGAGCTGTTTTTT.

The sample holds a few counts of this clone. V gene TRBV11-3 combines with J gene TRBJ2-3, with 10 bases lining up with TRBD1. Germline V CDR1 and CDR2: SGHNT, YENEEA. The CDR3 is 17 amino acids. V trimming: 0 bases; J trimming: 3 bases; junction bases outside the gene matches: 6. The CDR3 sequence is CASSLDRWGQGTDTQYF. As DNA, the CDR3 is TGTGCCAGCAGCTTAGATCGTTGGGGACAGGGGACAGATACGCAGTATTTT. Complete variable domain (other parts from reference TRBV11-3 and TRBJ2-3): EAGVVQSPRYKIIEKKQPVAFWCNPISGHNTLYWYLQNLGQGPELLIRYENEEAVDDSQLPKDRFSAERLKGVDSTLKIQPAELGDSAVYLCASSLDRWGQGTDTQYFGPGTRLTVL.

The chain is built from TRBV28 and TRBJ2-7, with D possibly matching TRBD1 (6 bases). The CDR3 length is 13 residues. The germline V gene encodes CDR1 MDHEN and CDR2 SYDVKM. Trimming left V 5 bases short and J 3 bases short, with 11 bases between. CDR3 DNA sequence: TGTGCCAGCAGTAACCCACAGGGCTACGAGCAGTACTTC. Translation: CASSNPQGYEQYF. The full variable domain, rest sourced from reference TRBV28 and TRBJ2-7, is DVKVTQSSRYLVKRTGEKVFLECVQDMDHENMFWYRQDPGLGLRLIYFSYDVKMKEKGDIPEGYSVSREKKERFSLILESASTNQTSMYLCASSNPQGYEQYFGPGTRLTVT.

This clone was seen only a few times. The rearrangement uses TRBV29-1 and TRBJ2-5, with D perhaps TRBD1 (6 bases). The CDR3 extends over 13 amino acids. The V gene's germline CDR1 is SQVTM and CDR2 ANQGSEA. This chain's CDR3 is CSTRQARRETQYF. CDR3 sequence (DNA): TGCAGTACACGACAGGCCCGCCGGGAGACCCAGTACTTC.

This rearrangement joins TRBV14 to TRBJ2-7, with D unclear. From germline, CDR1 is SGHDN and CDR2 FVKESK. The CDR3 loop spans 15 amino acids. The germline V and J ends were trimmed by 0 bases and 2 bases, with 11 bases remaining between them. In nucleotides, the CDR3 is TGTGCCAGCAGCCAAGATGAGGCGTTGCCCTACGAGCAGTACTTC. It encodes CASSQDEALPYEQYF.

The CDR3 spells CASSVTGTANTEAFF. The CDR3 DNA reads TGCGCCAGCAGCGTAACCGGGACAGCTAACACTGAAGCTTTCTTT. The chain couples TRBV5-1 to TRBJ1-1; 7 bases match TRBD1. V gave up 4 bases and J gave up 2 bases; unmatched junction bases: 8. Germline V gene lookup returns CDR1 SGHRS and CDR2 YFSETQ. CDR3 length: 15 amino acids.

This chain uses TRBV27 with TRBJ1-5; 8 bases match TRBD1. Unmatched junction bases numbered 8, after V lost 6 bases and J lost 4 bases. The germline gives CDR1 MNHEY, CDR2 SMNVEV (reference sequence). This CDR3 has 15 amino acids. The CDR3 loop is CASSRSQGANQPQHF. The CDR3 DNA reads TGTGCCAGCAGCCGTTCTCAGGGGGCGAATCAGCCCCAGCATTTT.

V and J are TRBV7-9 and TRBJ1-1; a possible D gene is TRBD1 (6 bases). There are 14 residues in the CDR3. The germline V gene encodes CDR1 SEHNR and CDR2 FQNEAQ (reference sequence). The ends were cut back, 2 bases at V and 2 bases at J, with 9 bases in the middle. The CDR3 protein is CASSLRRGNTEAFF. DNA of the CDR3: TGTGCCAGCAGCTTACGCAGGGGCAACACTGAAGCTTTCTTT.

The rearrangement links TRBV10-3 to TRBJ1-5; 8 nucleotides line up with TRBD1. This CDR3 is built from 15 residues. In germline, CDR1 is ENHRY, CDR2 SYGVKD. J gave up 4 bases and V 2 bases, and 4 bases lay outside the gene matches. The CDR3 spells CAISENRGGNQPQHF. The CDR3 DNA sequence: TGTGCCATCAGTGAGAACAGGGGGGGGAATCAGCCCCAGCATTTT.

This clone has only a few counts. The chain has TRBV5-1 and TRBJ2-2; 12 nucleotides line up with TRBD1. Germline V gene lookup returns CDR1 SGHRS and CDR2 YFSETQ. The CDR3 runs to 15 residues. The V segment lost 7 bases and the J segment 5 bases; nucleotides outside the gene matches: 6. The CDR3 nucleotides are TGCGCCAGCCGAGGGACAGGGGGCTGGACCGGGGAGCTGTTTTTT. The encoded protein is CASRGTGGWTGELFF.

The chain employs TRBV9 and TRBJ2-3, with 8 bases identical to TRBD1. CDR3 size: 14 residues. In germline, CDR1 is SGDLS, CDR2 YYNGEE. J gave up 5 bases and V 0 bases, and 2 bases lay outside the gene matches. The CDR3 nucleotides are TGTGCCAGCAGCGTAGGGGACAGGAAAGATACGCAGTATTTT. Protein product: CASSVGDRKDTQYF.

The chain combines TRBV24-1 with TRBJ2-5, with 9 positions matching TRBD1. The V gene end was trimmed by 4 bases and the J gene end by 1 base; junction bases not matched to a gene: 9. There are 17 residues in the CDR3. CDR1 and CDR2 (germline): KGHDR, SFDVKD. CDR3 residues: CATSDGGTGPIQETQYF. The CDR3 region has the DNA TGTGCCACCAGTGACGGCGGGACAGGGCCGATCCAAGAGACCCAGTACTTC.

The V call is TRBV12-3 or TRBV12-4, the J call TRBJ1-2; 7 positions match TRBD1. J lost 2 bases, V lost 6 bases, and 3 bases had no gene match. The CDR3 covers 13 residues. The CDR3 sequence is CASSPDRNYGYTF. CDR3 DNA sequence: TGTGCCAGCAGCCCGGACAGGAACTATGGCTACACCTTC.

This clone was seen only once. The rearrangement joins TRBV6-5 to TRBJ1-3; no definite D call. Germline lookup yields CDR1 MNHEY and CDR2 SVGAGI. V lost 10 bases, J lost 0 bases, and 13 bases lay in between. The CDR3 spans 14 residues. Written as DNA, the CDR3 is TGTGCCATCCTGCGCTCAGGCTCTGGAAACACCATATATTTT. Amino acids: CAILRSGSGNTIYF.

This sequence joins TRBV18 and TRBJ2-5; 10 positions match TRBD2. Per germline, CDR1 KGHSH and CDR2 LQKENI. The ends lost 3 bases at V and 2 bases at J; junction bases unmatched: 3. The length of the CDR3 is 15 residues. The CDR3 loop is CASSPSSGGQETQYF. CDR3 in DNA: TGTGCCAGCTCACCCTCTAGCGGGGGACAAGAGACCCAGTACTTC.

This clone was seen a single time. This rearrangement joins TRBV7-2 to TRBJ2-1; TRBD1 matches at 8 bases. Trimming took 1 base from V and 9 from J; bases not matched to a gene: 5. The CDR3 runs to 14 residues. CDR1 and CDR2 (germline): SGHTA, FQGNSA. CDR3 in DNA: TGTGCCAGCAGCTTAGGGGACAGGAGGGGTGAGCAGTTCTTC. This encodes CASSLGDRRGEQFF.

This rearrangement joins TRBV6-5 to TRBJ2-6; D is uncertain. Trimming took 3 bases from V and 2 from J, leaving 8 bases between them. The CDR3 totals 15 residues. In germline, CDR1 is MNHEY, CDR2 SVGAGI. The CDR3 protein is CASSYRGPGANVLTF. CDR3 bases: TGTGCCAGCAGTTATCGAGGTCCTGGGGCCAACGTCCTGACTTTC.

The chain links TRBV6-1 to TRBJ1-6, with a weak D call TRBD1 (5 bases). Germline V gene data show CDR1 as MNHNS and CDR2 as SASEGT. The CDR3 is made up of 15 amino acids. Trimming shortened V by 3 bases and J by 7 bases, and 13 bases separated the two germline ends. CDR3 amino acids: CASSEGLTGNSPLHF. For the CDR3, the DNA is TGTGCCAGCAGTGAGGGACTAACGGGAAATTCACCCCTCCACTTT.

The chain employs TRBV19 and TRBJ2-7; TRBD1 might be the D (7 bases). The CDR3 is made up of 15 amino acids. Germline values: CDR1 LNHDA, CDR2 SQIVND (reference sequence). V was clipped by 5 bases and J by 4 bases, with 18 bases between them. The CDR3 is CASSGRTGLNYEQYF. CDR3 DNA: TGTGCCAGTAGTGGGAGGACAGGCCTCAATTACGAGCAGTACTTC.

The CDR3 DNA is TGTGCCAGCAGTTTATCCAGAAATCAGCCCCAGCATTTT. It encodes CASSLSRNQPQHF. V and J are TRBV12-3 or TRBV12-4 and TRBJ1-5, with D unclear. The CDR3 consists of 13 residues. V gave up 2 bases and J gave up 4 bases, with 6 bases separating them.

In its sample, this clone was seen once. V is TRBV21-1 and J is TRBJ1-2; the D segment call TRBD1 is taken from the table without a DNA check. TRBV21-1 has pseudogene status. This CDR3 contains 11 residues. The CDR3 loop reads CASRQGWGYTF. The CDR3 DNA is TGTGCCAGCCGACAGGGCTGGGGCTACACCTTC.

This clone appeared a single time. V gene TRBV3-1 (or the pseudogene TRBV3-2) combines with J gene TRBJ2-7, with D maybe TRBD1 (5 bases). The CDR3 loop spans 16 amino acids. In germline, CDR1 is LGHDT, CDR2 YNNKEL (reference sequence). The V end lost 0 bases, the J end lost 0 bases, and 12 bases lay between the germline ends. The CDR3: CASSQEIGASSYEQYF. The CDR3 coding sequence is TGTGCCAGCAGCCAAGAGATTGGGGCGAGCTCCTACGAGCAGTACTTC.

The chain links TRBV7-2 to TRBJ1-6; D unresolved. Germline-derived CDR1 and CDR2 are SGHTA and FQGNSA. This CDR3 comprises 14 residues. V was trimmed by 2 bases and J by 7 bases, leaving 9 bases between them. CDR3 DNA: TGTGCCAGCAGCTTAAGTACAAGAAATTCACCCCTCCACTTT. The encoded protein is CASSLSTRNSPLHF.

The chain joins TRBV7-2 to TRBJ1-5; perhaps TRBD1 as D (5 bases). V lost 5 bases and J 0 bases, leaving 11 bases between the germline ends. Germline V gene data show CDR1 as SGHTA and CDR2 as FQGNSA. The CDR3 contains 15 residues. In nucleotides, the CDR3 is TGTGCCAGCAGCCCCCAGGGATCTAGCAATCAGCCCCAGCATTTT. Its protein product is CASSPQGSSNQPQHF. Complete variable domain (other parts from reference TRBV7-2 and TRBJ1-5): GAGVSQSPSNKVTEKGKDVELRCDPISGHTALYWYRQSLGQGLEFLIYFQGNSAPDKSGLPSDRFSAERTGGSVSTLTIQRTQQEDSAVYLCASSPQGSSNQPQHFGDGTRLSIL.

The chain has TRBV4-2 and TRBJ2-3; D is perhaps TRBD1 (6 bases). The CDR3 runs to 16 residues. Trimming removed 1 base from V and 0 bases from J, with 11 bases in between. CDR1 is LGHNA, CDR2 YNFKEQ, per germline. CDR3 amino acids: CASSQVSQGSTDTQYF. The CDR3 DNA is TGTGCCAGCAGCCAAGTCTCGCAGGGGAGCACAGATACGCAGTATTTT.